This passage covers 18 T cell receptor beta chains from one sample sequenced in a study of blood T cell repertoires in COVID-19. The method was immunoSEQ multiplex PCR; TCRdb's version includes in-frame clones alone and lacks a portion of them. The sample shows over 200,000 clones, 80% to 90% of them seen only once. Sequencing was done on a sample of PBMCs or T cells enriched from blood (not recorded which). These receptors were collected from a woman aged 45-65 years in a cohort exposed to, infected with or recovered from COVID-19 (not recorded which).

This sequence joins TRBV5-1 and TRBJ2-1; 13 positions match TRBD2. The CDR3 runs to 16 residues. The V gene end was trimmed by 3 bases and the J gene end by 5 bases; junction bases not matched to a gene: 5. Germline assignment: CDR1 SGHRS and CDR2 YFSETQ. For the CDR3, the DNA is TGCGCCAGCAGCTCAGGACTAGCGGGGGCAAACAATGAGCAGTTCTTC. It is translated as CASSSGLAGANNEQFF.

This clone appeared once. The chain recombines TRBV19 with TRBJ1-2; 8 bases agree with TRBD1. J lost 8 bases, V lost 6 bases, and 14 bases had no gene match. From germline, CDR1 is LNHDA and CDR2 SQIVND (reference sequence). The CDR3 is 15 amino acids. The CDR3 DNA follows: TGTGCCAGTAGGCCGGGACAGGACCCTCCCTTGGGCTACACCTTC. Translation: CASRPGQDPPLGYTF.

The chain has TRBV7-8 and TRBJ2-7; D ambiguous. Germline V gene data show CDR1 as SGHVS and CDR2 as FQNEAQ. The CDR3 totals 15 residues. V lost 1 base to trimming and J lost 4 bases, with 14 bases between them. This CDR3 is CASSLEAGEAYEQYF. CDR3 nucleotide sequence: TGTGCCAGCAGCTTAGAAGCCGGTGAGGCGTACGAGCAGTACTTC. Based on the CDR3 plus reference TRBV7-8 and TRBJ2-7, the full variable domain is GAGVSQSPRYKVAKRGQDVALRCDPISGHVSLFWYQQALGQGPEFLTYFQNEAQLDKSGLPSDRFFAERPEGSVSTLKIQRTQQEDSAVYLCASSLEAGEAYEQYFGPGTRLTVT.

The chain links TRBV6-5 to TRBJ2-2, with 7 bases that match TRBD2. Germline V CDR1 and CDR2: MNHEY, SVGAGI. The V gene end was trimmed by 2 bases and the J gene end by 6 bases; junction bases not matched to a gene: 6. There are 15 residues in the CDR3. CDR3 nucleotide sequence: TGTGCCAGCAGTTACATTGGGGGGGAATCCGGGGAGCTGTTTTTT. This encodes CASSYIGGESGELFF.

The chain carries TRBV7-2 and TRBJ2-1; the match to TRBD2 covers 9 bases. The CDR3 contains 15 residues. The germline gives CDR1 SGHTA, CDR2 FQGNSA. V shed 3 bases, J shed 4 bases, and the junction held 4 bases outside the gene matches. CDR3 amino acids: CASSFSGGQYNEQFF. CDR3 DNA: TGTGCCAGCAGCTTCAGCGGGGGGCAATACAATGAGCAGTTCTTC.

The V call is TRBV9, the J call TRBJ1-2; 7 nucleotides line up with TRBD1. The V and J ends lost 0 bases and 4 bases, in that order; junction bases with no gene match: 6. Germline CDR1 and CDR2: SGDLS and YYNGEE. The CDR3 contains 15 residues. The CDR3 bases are TGTGCCAGCAGCGTAGAGGCAGGGGGTGGCTATGGCTACACCTTC. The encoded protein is CASSVEAGGGYGYTF. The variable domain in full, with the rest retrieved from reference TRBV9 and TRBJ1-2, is DSGVTQTPKHLITATGQRVTLRCSPRSGDLSVYWYQQSLDQGLQFLIQYYNGEERAKGNILERFSAQQFPDLHSELNLSSLELGDSALYFCASSVEAGGGYGYTFGSGTRLTVV.

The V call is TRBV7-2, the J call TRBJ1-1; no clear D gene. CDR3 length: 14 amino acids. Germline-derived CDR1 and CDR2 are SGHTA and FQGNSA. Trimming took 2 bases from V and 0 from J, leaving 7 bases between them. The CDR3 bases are TGTGCCAGCAGCTTACAGGTGATGAACACTGAAGCTTTCTTT. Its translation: CASSLQVMNTEAFF.

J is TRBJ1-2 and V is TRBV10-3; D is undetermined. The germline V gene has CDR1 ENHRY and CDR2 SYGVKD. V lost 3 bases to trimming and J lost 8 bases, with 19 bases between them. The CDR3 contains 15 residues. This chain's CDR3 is CAISDREVPAFGYTF. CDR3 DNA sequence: TGTGCCATCAGTGACCGGGAAGTCCCGGCCTTCGGCTACACCTTC.

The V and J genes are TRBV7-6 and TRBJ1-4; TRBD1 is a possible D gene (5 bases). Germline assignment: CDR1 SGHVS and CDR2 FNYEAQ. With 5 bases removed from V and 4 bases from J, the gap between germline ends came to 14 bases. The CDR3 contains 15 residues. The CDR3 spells CASSINQGSNEKLFF. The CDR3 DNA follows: TGTGCCAGCAGCATAAACCAGGGAAGTAATGAAAAACTGTTTTTT.

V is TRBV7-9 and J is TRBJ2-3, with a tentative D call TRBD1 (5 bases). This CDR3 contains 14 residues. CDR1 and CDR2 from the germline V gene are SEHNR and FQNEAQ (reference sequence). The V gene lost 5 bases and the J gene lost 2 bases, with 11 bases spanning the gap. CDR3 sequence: CASSQGQDTDTQYF. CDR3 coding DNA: TGTGCCAGCAGCCAAGGACAAGACACAGATACGCAGTATTTT.

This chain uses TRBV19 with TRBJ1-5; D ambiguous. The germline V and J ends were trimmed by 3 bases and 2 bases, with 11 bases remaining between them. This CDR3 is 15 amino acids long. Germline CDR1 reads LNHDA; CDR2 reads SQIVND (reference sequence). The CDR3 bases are TGTGCCAGTAGTATTTCTGGGCACGGCAATCAGCCCCAGCATTTT. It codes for CASSISGHGNQPQHF. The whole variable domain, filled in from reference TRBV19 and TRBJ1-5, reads DGGITQSPKYLFRKEGQNVTLSCEQNLNHDAMYWYRQDPGQGLRLIYYSQIVNDFQKGDIAEGYSVSREKKESFPLTVTSAQKNPTAFYLCASSISGHGNQPQHFGDGTRLSIL.

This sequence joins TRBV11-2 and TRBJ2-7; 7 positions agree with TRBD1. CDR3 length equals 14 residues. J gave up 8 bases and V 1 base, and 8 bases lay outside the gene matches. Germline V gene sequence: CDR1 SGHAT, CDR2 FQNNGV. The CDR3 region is CASSLAGQWTKQYF. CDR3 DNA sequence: TGTGCCAGCAGCTTAGCGGGACAGTGGACGAAGCAGTACTTC.

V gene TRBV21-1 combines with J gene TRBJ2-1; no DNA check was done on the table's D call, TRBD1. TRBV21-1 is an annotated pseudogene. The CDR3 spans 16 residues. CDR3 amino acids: CASTYPGSGCRNEQFF. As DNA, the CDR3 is TGTGCCAGCACCTATCCCGGTTCAGGGTGTAGAAATGAGCAGTTCTTC.

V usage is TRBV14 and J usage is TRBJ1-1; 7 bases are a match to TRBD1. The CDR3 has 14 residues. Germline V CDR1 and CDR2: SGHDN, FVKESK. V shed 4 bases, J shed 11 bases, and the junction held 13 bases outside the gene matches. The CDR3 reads CASSLKLLTGEAFF. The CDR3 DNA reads TGTGCCAGCAGCCTAAAGCTCTTAACAGGGGAGGCTTTCTTT.

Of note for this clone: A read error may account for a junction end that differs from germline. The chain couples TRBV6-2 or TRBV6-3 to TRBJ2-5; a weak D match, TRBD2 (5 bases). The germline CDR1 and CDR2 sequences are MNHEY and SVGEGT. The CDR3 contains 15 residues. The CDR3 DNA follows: TGTGCCAGCAGTGACTCATCGGGGTCACAAGAGACCCAGTACTTC. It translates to CASSDSSGSQETQYF.

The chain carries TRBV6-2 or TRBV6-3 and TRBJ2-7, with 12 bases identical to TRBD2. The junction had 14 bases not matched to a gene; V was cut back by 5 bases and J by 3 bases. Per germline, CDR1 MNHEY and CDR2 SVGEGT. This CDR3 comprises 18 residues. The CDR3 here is CASSPRTSGDLPHYEQYF. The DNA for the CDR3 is TGTGCCAGCAGTCCGCGGACTAGCGGGGACCTTCCCCACTACGAGCAGTACTTC.

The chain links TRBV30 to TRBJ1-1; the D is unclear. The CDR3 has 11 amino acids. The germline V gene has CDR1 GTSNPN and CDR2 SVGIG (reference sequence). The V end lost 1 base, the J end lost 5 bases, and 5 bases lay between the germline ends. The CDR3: CAWSERTEAFF. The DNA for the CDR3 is TGTGCCTGGAGTGAGCGTACTGAAGCTTTCTTT.

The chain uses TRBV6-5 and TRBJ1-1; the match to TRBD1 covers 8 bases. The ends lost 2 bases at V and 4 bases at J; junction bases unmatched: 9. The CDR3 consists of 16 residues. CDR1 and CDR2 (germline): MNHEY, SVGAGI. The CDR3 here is CASSYRSNRGSTEAFF. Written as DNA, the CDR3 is TGTGCCAGCAGTTACCGTTCCAACAGGGGGAGCACTGAAGCTTTCTTT.